This is a list of T cell receptor beta chains from one sample in a study of neurological immune-mediated disorders. One entry per CDR3 protein, called by TCRdb with MiXCR from the 5' RACE reads. Among about 55,000 distinct CDR3 sequences listed, around 3.8% were seen once. Sample: CD4+ T cells from blood. These receptors originate from a woman aged 40-49 years with multiple sclerosis. Both conserved end residues are part of each CDR3. D genes are given only for firm matches. Expanded clones get a size class; other rows say once, few or many, or leave the size out.

TRBJ1-1,many,.,TRBV21-1,CASSKTRAGNTEAFF,TGTGCCAGCAGCAAAACAAGGGCGGGGAACACTGAAGCTTTCTTT
TRBJ1-1,many,.,TRBV20-1,CSARDQGRTEAFF,TGCAGTGCTAGAGATCAGGGGAGGACTGAAGCTTTCTTT
TRBJ2-3,once,.,TRBV5-1,CTSSFYICSATRTSGGSTDTQYF,.
TRBJ2-7,many,.,TRBV7-9,CASSLQLSYEQYF,TGTGCCAGCAGCTTACAGCTCTCCTACGAGCAGTACTTC
TRBJ2-7,.,TRBD2,TRBV20-1,CSARGRGVVGEQYF,TGCAGTGCTAGGGGGCGGGGGGTAGTTGGAGAGCAGTACTTC
TRBJ2-7,many,.,TRBV5-1,CASSLGLAGSYEQYF,TGCGCCAGCAGCTTGGGTTTAGCTGGATCCTACGAGCAGTACTTC
TRBJ2-3,many,TRBD1,TRBV24-1,CATSDSSDRGRGDTQYF,TGTGCCACCAGTGATAGTTCGGACAGGGGGCGTGGAGATACGCAGTATTTT
TRBJ1-1,many,.,TRBV3-1,CASSQDLTGRQAFF,TGTGCCAGCAGCCAAGATCTTACGGGGAGGCAAGCTTTCTTT
TRBJ1-3,few,.,TRBV7-8,CASSLGAGATGNTIYF,TGTGCCAGCAGCTTAGGTGCAGGTGCGACTGGAAACACCATATATTTT
TRBJ1-2,many,.,TRBV29-1,CSVGDIANYGYTF,TGCAGCGTTGGAGACATAGCTAACTATGGCTACACCTTC
TRBJ2-7,many,.,TRBV7-9,CASSWDIYEQYF,TGTGCCAGCAGTTGGGACATCTACGAGCAGTACTTC
TRBJ1-1,many,.,TRBV18,CASSFREGGTEAFF,TGTGCCAGCTCGTTCAGGGAAGGGGGGACTGAAGCTTTCTTT
TRBJ2-1,many,.,TRBV11-3,CASSLGYGGRDEQFF,TGTGCCAGCAGCTTAGGGTACGGGGGGCGGGATGAGCAGTTCTTC
TRBJ2-7,many,.,TRBV4-1,CAGLTGTAVYEQYF,TGCGCCGGTTTGACCGGGACGGCGGTCTACGAGCAGTACTTC
TRBJ2-7,many,TRBD1,TRBV7-9,CASSFQGAYEQYF,TGTGCCAGCAGCTTTCAGGGGGCCTACGAGCAGTACTTC
TRBJ1-3,many,.,TRBV20-1,CSARLSGNTIYF,TGCAGTGCTAGACTTTCTGGAAACACCATATATTTT
TRBJ1-2,many,.,TRBV4-1,CASSQGRAGDDYGYTF,TGCGCCAGCAGCCAAGGACGGGCAGGAGACGACTATGGCTACACCTTC
TRBJ1-1,many,.,TRBV20-1,CSARDPGTEAFF,TGCAGTGCTAGAGATCCGGGCACTGAAGCTTTCTTT
TRBJ2-1,many,.,TRBV5-1,CASSQGAVGTNEQFF,TGCGCCAGCAGCCAGGGAGCCGTGGGGACGAATGAGCAGTTCTTC
TRBJ1-4,many,.,TRBV20-1,CSAREYRAGGEKLFF,TGCAGTGCTAGAGAGTACAGGGCGGGCGGCGAAAAACTGTTTTTT
TRBJ2-7,many,.,TRBV10-3,CATSRGSSSYEQYF,TGTGCCACCTCGAGAGGATCGAGCTCCTACGAGCAGTACTTC
TRBJ1-2,.,.,TRBV28,CASSQGNTGDYGYTF,TGTGCCAGCAGTCAAGGAAATACAGGAGACTATGGCTACACCTTC